A single sample is the source of the 7 T cell receptor beta chains below, sequenced in a study of molecular identifiers for immune sequencing clone quantification. TCRdb passed the PCR reads through MiXCR, listing each CDR3 protein once. Of approximately 550,000 distinct CDR3 sequences listed, about 25% are singletons. Sequenced: naive CD8+ T cells from blood, with Jurkat cell RNA spiked in. Regarding subset: FACS-sorted CD8+CD4-CCR7+CD45RA+ naive T cells. The receptors were gathered from a human donor in good health. Some libraries in this study had Jurkat cell RNA spiked in.

This clonotype came up many times. The V and J genes are TRBV28 and TRBJ2-7, with D unclear. Germline values: CDR1 MDHEN, CDR2 SYDVKM. The length of the CDR3 is 14 residues. The V end lost 6 bases, the J end lost 6 bases, and 18 bases lay between the germline ends. CDR3 in amino acids: CASRVPEEYGEQYF. The CDR3 DNA follows: TGTGCCAGCAGAGTCCCCGAGGAGTACGGCGAGCAGTACTTC. Filled out from reference TRBV28 and TRBJ2-7, the complete variable domain reads DVKVTQSSRYLVKRTGEKVFLECVQDMDHENMFWYRQDPGLGLRLIYFSYDVKMKEKGDIPEGYSVSREKKERFSLILESASTNQTSMYLCASRVPEEYGEQYFGPGTRLTVT.

This clonotype was picked up a small number of times. This chain connects TRBV6-5 to TRBJ2-3, with TRBD2 matching over 7 bases. The germline CDR1 and CDR2 sequences are MNHEY and SVGAGI. The trim removed 0 bases at V and 1 base at J, leaving 7 bases unmatched. The CDR3 consists of 17 residues. The CDR3 here is CASSYSILGLGTDTQYF. CDR3 coding DNA: TGTGCCAGCAGTTACTCGATTTTAGGACTAGGCACAGATACGCAGTATTTT.

This clonotype was detected many times. The chain couples TRBV6-5 to TRBJ1-3; 7 nucleotides align to TRBD1. The CDR3 is 15 amino acids. Losses at the gene ends were 7 bases for V and 4 bases for J; bases not matched to a gene: 10. Germline CDR1 is MNHEY and CDR2 is SVGAGI. CDR3 in DNA: TGTGCCAGCAAGACCACAGGGGTATCCGGAAACACCATATATTTT. The encoded protein is CASKTTGVSGNTIYF.

The table lists this clonotype with many counts. The chain recombines TRBV4-1 with TRBJ2-7; D might be TRBD2 (5 bases). Trimming took 1 base from V and 7 from J, leaving 14 bases between them. The CDR3 loop spans 14 amino acids. The germline CDR1 and CDR2 sequences are MGHRA and YSYEKL. The CDR3 region is CASSQVFGVREQYF. The DNA of the CDR3 is TGCGCCAGCAGCCAAGTTTTCGGGGTAAGGGAGCAGTACTTC.

This clonotype came up a few times. J is TRBJ2-1 and V is TRBV6-5; D gene unclear. The ends were cut back, 5 bases at V and 3 bases at J, with 17 bases in the middle. This CDR3 has 16 residues. In germline, CDR1 is MNHEY, CDR2 SVGAGI. CDR3 in DNA: TGTGCCAGCAGTGTGGGTTCAGCGACAATCTACAATGAGCAGTTCTTC. Encoded protein: CASSVGSATIYNEQFF.

This clonotype has a count of ten or more. This sequence joins TRBV7-2 and TRBJ2-7; D uncertain. Germline lookup yields CDR1 SGHTA and CDR2 FQGNSA. Trimming shortened V by 5 bases and J by 7 bases, and 12 bases separated the two germline ends. The length of the CDR3 is 12 residues. The CDR3 protein is CASSPRLREQYF. The CDR3 bases are TGTGCCAGCAGCCCCCGATTACGAGAGCAGTACTTC.

This rearrangement joins TRBV1 to TRBJ1-5; the D call in the table, TRBD1, was not verified against the DNA. TRBV1 is a listed pseudogene. The length of the CDR3 is 15 residues. CDR3 sequence (DNA): TGCACCAGCAGCCAAGAGGACTGGGGAGTGCAGCCCCAGCATTTT. Protein: CTSSQEDWGVQPQHF.